This T cell receptor beta chain derives from a study of OX40 agonist ivuxolimab in advanced cancers. The overall study: The dose-escalation cohort had hepatocellular carcinoma, melanoma, renal cell or head and neck cancer.

TCRdb's table, derived via immunoSEQ multiplex PCR, lists solely in-frame clones and lacks some. Of 90,000 to 95,000 clones in the sample, about 89% were seen once. V dropped 7 bases and J dropped 4 bases, with 13 bases sitting between them. Per germline, CDR1 SNHLY and CDR2 FYNNEI. This CDR3 has 14 amino acids. The material sequenced was CD4+ or CD8+ T cells sorted from blood, taken in a trial of the OX40 agonist ivuxolimab. This clonotype was obtained from an adult with an advanced solid tumor such as melanoma, head and neck, liver or kidney cancer. The rearrangement uses TRBV2 and TRBJ1-4; D unresolved. The CDR3 coding sequence is TGTGCCAGCAAGCAGACGGAGCTTAATGAAAAACTGTTTTTT. This sequence encodes CASKQTELNEKLFF.